This T cell receptor (beta chain) was recorded in a study of monozygotic twins with inflammatory bowel disease (dated by TCRdb to about 2019). General notes on the study: The full study comprised 30 or so monozygotic twin pairs: nine German pairs (four IBD-concordant, five IBD-discordant) and 19 IBD-discordant Danish pairs. Within discordant pairs, disease-associated traits were sought mainly by comparing IBD patients with their genetically identical healthy co-twins. Each individual had, on average, about 151 000 unique TCRalpha sequences and 181 000 unique TCRbeta sequences available for analysis.

Concerning this clonotype: Its antigen is not yet known.

Receptors were amplified or captured by 5' RACE. Each TCR library was prepared from around 3.5 ug of total RNA. For each sample, cDNA was synthesized in eight separate reactions using SMARTScribe reverse transcriptase. During cDNA synthesis, template switching was used to introduce unique molecular identifiers that contained a 6-nucleotide sample barcode. Two nested PCRs of about 15 and 9 cycles amplified the TCRalpha and TCRbeta cDNA, and bead purification followed each PCR. Before amplification, the cDNA was treated with uracil DNA-glycosylase and purified using the QIAquick PCR purification kit. The second PCR added Illumina TruSeq-compatible adapters along with sample-specific barcodes. TapeStation and Qubit were used to check library quality and concentration, and around 5.2 ng of each library went into the pool. Pooled libraries were sequenced on an Illumina HiSeq2500 single-index Rapid Run with 2 x 100 bp reads and custom sequencing primers. Per the authors' processing: MiGEC version 1.2.6 was used for UMI-based consensus assembly to correct PCR and sequencing errors. MiXCR version 2.1.1 handled V(D)J alignment, clonotype assembly and CDR3 extraction. To normalise gene usage, clonotype sharing and MAIT/NKT TCR abundance, the analysis used the top 1000, 10 000 and 20 000 clonotypes per sample. After downsampling to 27 000 UMIs, diversity was calculated as the inverse Simpson index using the vegan R package. Paired Mann-Whitney U tests were applied to discordant twin pairs, with Benjamini-Hochberg correction for multiple testing. TCRdb reprocessed the reads; each CDR3 protein sequence makes one entry, and DNA is unavailable. The V and J calls reflect TCRdb's pipeline rather than the authors' work. The table held for this sample gives 150,000 to 200,000 distinct CDR3 sequences. Jointly, the top ten make up 2.8% of the sample.

Taken from cysteine to phenylalanine, the CDR3 has 15 residues. A DNA sequence was not provided. Sequences MDHEN (CDR1) and SYDVKM (CDR2) are obtained from the germline V gene. A roughly 2.6 ml peripheral blood sample was drawn into PAXgene tubes per donor and stored at -80°C. Without any T cell sorting, total RNA was extracted from whole blood using the PAXgene blood miRNA kit on an automated QIAcube. Deep TCRalpha and TCRbeta repertoire profiling with unique molecular barcoding was performed on peripheral blood of monozygotic twin pairs concordant or discordant for inflammatory bowel disease. Smoking habits were recorded for all twin pairs, and each individual was classified as a current, former or never smoker. The paper's findings and limits, for the study overall: No single strong signal or clonotype linked to IBD turned up in the results, so the idea that one exists was not supported. No difference in repertoire similarity was observed between concordant and discordant twins, possibly owing to limited statistical power. Compared with healthy twins, IBD patients had fewer clonotypes in common with other individuals, a difference most pronounced in patients showing signs of disease activity. Measured by the inverse Simpson index, TCRbeta repertoire diversity was lower in IBD patients than in their healthy co-twins. The analysis was unable to tell apart different T cell subtypes. Because patients received different immunosuppressive treatments, the repertoires may have picked up extra background noise and variability between individuals.

Here the chain combines TRBV28 and TRBJ2-3; TCRdb names TRBD1, which stays unverified in the absence of DNA. The specimen sequenced was blood. The TCR comes from a human donor with ulcerative colitis or Crohn's disease, or a healthy co-twin of an affected twin (not recorded which). The CDR3 sequence is CASSNGQGATDTQYF. The reference TRBV28 and TRBJ2-3 proteins fill in what lies around the CDR3, so the full variable domain reads DVKVTQSSRYLVKRTGEKVFLECVQDMDHENMFWYRQDPGLGLRLIYFSYDVKMKEKGDIPEGYSVSREKKERFSLILESASTNQTSMYLCASSNGQGATDTQYFGPGTRLTVL.